Presented here are 27 T cell receptor beta chains from one specimen sequenced in a study of OX40 agonist ivuxolimab in advanced cancers. Some clones are missing from TCRdb's copy, which holds only in-frame ones; the method was immunoSEQ multiplex PCR. There are roughly 110,000 clones in the sample; roughly 90% occur only once, and 1% to 1.5% lies in the top ten. The sample consisted of CD4+ or CD8+ T cells sorted from blood, taken in a trial of the OX40 agonist ivuxolimab. These receptors all come from an adult with an advanced solid tumor such as melanoma, head and neck, liver or kidney cancer.

This chain links TRBV19 with TRBJ2-1; D gene unclear. CDR3 length equals 11 residues. V dropped 3 bases and J dropped 8 bases, with 5 bases sitting between them. Germline V gives CDR1 LNHDA, CDR2 SQIVND (reference sequence). Written as DNA, the CDR3 is TGTGCCAGTAGTATGAAGTATGAGCAGTTCTTC. Translated, it gives CASSMKYEQFF.

This clone came up a few times. This rearrangement joins TRBV2 to TRBJ2-2; 8 nucleotides agree with TRBD1. The V segment lost 4 bases and the J segment 7 bases; nucleotides outside the gene matches: 2. Looked up from germline, CDR1 is SNHLY and CDR2 is FYNNEI. The CDR3 has 13 residues. The CDR3 DNA reads as TGTGCCAGCAGTGCAGGGGGCGTCGGGGAGCTGTTTTTT. It translates to CASSAGGVGELFF.

This clone occurred once. This rearrangement joins TRBV28 to TRBJ2-7; 11 bases line up with TRBD2. CDR1 and CDR2 (germline): MDHEN, SYDVKM. The CDR3 loop spans 14 amino acids. The junction had 1 base not matched to a gene; V was cut back by 2 bases and J by 4 bases. The CDR3, as DNA: TGTGCCAGCAGTTTAACTAGCGGGGGTTACGAGCAGTACTTC. It translates to CASSLTSGGYEQYF. The entire variable domain, with the rest obtained from reference TRBV28 and TRBJ2-7, is as follows: DVKVTQSSRYLVKRTGEKVFLECVQDMDHENMFWYRQDPGLGLRLIYFSYDVKMKEKGDIPEGYSVSREKKERFSLILESASTNQTSMYLCASSLTSGGYEQYFGPGTRLTVT.

The V gene is TRBV19, the J gene TRBJ1-2; D is possibly TRBD1 (5 bases). This CDR3 has 18 residues. Trimming removed 6 bases at V and 4 bases at J, with 27 bases between. Per germline, CDR1 LNHDA and CDR2 SQIVND (reference sequence). CDR3 nucleotides: TGTGCCAGTAGAACCACCAGGGACTTCAAATTTGGTGGCTATGGCTACACCTTC. Amino acids: CASRTTRDFKFGGYGYTF.

This clone was observed a single time. J is TRBJ1-2 and V is TRBV5-1; D possibly corresponds to TRBD1 (5 bases). The CDR3 contains 14 residues. Looked up from germline, CDR1 is SGHRS and CDR2 is YFSETQ. Trimming pared 2 bases from V and 5 bases from J, leaving 13 bases between. The CDR3 coding sequence is TGCGCCAGCAGCTTCGGGGGAGAGGTGTATGGCTACACCTTC. It translates to CASSFGGEVYGYTF.

The V and J genes are TRBV29-1 and TRBJ2-7, with TRBD1 as a possible D gene (5 bases). V was pared by 5 bases and J by 0 bases, with 8 bases between. Germline assignment: CDR1 SQVTM and CDR2 ANQGSEA. The CDR3 has 12 amino acids. The chain's CDR3 is CSVQGSSYEQYF. The CDR3 bases are TGCAGCGTTCAGGGTAGCTCCTACGAGCAGTACTTC.

This sequence joins TRBV7-2 and TRBJ2-1, with 9 nucleotides matching TRBD2. The CDR3 totals 15 residues. With 8 bases clipped from V and 6 bases from J, the junction kept 11 bases outside the gene matches. CDR1 is SGHTA, CDR2 FQGNSA, per germline. CDR3 residues: CASFLAGVPLNEQFF. In nucleotides, the CDR3 is TGTGCCAGCTTCTTAGCGGGAGTCCCTCTCAATGAGCAGTTCTTC. Based on the CDR3 plus reference TRBV7-2 and TRBJ2-1, the full variable domain is GAGVSQSPSNKVTEKGKDVELRCDPISGHTALYWYRQSLGQGLEFLIYFQGNSAPDKSGLPSDRFSAERTGGSVSTLTIQRTQQEDSAVYLCASFLAGVPLNEQFFGPGTRLTVL.

The chain carries TRBV11-3 and TRBJ2-7; D is uncertain. The CDR3 totals 12 residues. Looked up from germline, CDR1 is SGHNT and CDR2 is YENEEA. The germline V and J ends were trimmed by 1 base and 3 bases, with 4 bases remaining between them. Written as DNA, the CDR3 is TGTGCCAGCAGCTTAGCCGACTACGAGCAGTACTTC. Residues: CASSLADYEQYF. Full variable domain (rest looked up from reference TRBV11-3 and TRBJ2-7): EAGVVQSPRYKIIEKKQPVAFWCNPISGHNTLYWYLQNLGQGPELLIRYENEEAVDDSQLPKDRFSAERLKGVDSTLKIQPAELGDSAVYLCASSLADYEQYFGPGTRLTVT.

The V and J genes are TRBV5-1 and TRBJ1-4; 7 bases align to TRBD1. The junction had 0 bases not matched to a gene; V was cut back by 1 base and J by 0 bases. Germline assignment: CDR1 SGHRS and CDR2 YFSETQ. This CDR3 comprises 15 residues. CDR3: CASSLTGATNEKLFF. CDR3 coding DNA: TGCGCCAGCAGCTTGACAGGGGCAACTAATGAAAAACTGTTTTTT. The complete variable domain, with remaining parts taken from reference TRBV5-1 and TRBJ1-4, reads KAGVTQTPRYLIKTRGQQVTLSCSPISGHRSVSWYQQTPGQGLQFLFEYFSETQRNKGNFPGRFSGRQFSNSRSEMNVSTLELGDSALYLCASSLTGATNEKLFFGSGTQLSVL.

The V call is TRBV7-8, the J call TRBJ1-2; a weak D match, TRBD1 (6 bases). From germline, CDR1 is SGHVS and CDR2 FQNEAQ. The CDR3 loop spans 15 amino acids. The ends were cut back, 2 bases at V and 9 bases at J, with 19 bases in the middle. The CDR3 is CASSLLQTGTTSYTF. CDR3 nucleotides: TGTGCCAGCAGCTTATTGCAAACAGGGACCACAAGCTACACCTTC.

This chain joins TRBV14 and TRBJ2-3, with 7 bases identical to TRBD2. Germline CDR1 reads SGHDN; CDR2 reads FVKESK. The CDR3 spans 16 residues. V lost 1 base, J lost 2 bases, and 6 bases stayed unmatched. CDR3 in DNA: TGTGCCAGCAGCCAAGTAGGGAGGGCCCCCACAGATACGCAGTATTTT. Its translation is CASSQVGRAPTDTQYF.

This sequence joins TRBV6-5 and TRBJ2-1; 9 bases fit TRBD2. V trimming: 6 bases; J trimming: 0 bases; junction bases outside the gene matches: 3. CDR1 and CDR2 (germline): MNHEY, SVGAGI. This CDR3 spans 15 amino acids. CDR3 nucleotides: TGTGCCAGCAGGATTAGCGGGAGCTCCTACAATGAGCAGTTCTTC. As protein: CASRISGSSYNEQFF.

This chain joins TRBV7-6 and TRBJ2-7; TRBD1 agrees at 9 bases. The CDR3 spans 17 residues. V was clipped by 2 bases and J by 4 bases; unmatched bases: 12. Germline CDR1 SGHVS, CDR2 FNYEAQ. The CDR3 sequence is CASSLTQTGGPPYEQYF. The CDR3 DNA sequence: TGTGCCAGCAGCTTAACTCAGACAGGGGGTCCCCCTTACGAGCAGTACTTC. Full variable domain (missing parts from reference TRBV7-6 and TRBJ2-7): GAGVSQSPRYKVTKRGQDVALRCDPISGHVSLYWYRQALGQGPEFLTYFNYEAQQDKSGLPNDRFSAERPEGSISTLTIQRTEQRDSAMYRCASSLTQTGGPPYEQYFGPGTRLTVT.

The chain recombines TRBV18 with TRBJ2-7, with D maybe TRBD2 (6 bases). Trimming took 5 bases from V and 0 from J, leaving 14 bases between them. CDR3 length: 15 residues. Germline CDR1 reads KGHSH; CDR2 reads LQKENI. CDR3 DNA sequence: TGTGCCAGCTCAACGGGACTGAAGAGCTCCTACGAGCAGTACTTC. Translation: CASSTGLKSSYEQYF.

This rearrangement joins TRBV7-3 to TRBJ2-1, with 11 bases aligning to TRBD2. The CDR3 consists of 15 residues. CDR1 and CDR2 from the germline V gene are SGHTA and FQGTGA. Germline trimming cut 1 base from V and 8 bases from J; bases unmatched to any gene: 4. CDR3 DNA: TGTGCCAGCAGCTTAATAGCGGGAGGGTGGGATGAGCAGTTCTTC. Amino acid sequence: CASSLIAGGWDEQFF.

This sequence joins TRBV6-5 and TRBJ2-7; D not certain. Germline loops: CDR1 MNHEY, CDR2 SVGAGI. Deletions cut 2 bases from V and 3 bases from J, with 11 bases between. The length of the CDR3 is 14 residues. The CDR3 loop is CASSYATGIYEQYF. For the CDR3, the DNA is TGTGCCAGCAGTTACGCGACTGGGATCTACGAGCAGTACTTC.

The V gene is TRBV27, the J gene TRBJ1-1, with 10 bases that match TRBD1. The germline gives CDR1 MNHEY, CDR2 SMNVEV (reference sequence). The CDR3 is made up of 18 amino acids. V lost 5 bases to trimming and J lost 4 bases; unmatched junction nucleotides: 16. In DNA, the CDR3 is TGTGCCAGCAGTCCCCGAGAGTGGGGACAGGGGTTTGTCACTGAAGCTTTCTTT. This encodes CASSPREWGQGFVTEAFF.

The chain couples TRBV5-8 to TRBJ2-3; 13 nucleotides line up with TRBD2. The junction had 4 bases not matched to a gene; V was cut back by 4 bases and J by 2 bases. The germline CDR1 and CDR2 sequences are SGHTS and YDEGEE. The CDR3 has 16 amino acids. This CDR3 is CASSHTSGRATDTQYF. The CDR3, as DNA: TGTGCCAGCAGCCATACTAGCGGGAGGGCCACAGATACGCAGTATTTT.

The V and J genes are TRBV14 and TRBJ2-7; 12 bases are shared with TRBD2. The germline gives CDR1 SGHDN, CDR2 FVKESK. CDR3 length: 18 amino acids. V lost 4 bases to trimming and J lost 0 bases; unmatched junction nucleotides: 10. DNA of the CDR3: TGTGCCAGCAGCCGCCGGACTAGCGGGACAACCAGCTCCTACGAGCAGTACTTC. The encoded protein is CASSRRTSGTTSSYEQYF.

The CDR3 DNA follows: TGTGCCAGCTCACCACCGACAGGCCTAGCTAACTATGGCTACACCTTC. Its translation: CASSPPTGLANYGYTF. V gene TRBV18 combines with J gene TRBJ1-2, with D tentatively TRBD1 (6 bases). The CDR3 loop spans 16 amino acids. Trimming took off 0 bases at V and 0 bases at J, with 11 bases between the two ends. From germline, CDR1 is KGHSH and CDR2 LQKENI.

V and J are TRBV10-3 and TRBJ2-5; D gene uncertain. The J call is doubtful: the DNA matches TRBJ2-7 better. Germline CDR1 is ENHRY and CDR2 is SYGVKD. The length of the CDR3 is 12 residues. CDR3 sequence (DNA): TGTGCCATCAGTGATAACTTGCCCGAGCAGTACTTC. Amino acid sequence: CAISDNLPEQYF.

The gene calls are TRBV19 and TRBJ2-5, with 7 bases fitting TRBD1. This CDR3 has 13 amino acids. Germline assignment: CDR1 LNHDA and CDR2 SQIVND (reference sequence). The ends lost 6 bases at V and 2 bases at J; junction bases unmatched: 3. CDR3 sequence: CASSQGQQETQYF. CDR3 bases: TGTGCCAGTAGCCAGGGACAGCAAGAGACCCAGTACTTC.

The chain employs TRBV11-3 and TRBJ2-7; 7 positions match TRBD2. CDR1 and CDR2 from the germline V gene are SGHNT and YENEEA. The CDR3 is 15 amino acids. V lost 2 bases and J lost 4; bases outside the gene matches: 8. The CDR3 loop is CASSLPRTRDYEQYF. The DNA of the CDR3 is TGTGCCAGCAGCTTACCCCGGACTAGAGATTACGAGCAGTACTTC.

The CDR3, as DNA: TGTGCCAGTAGTAAGCAATCAGCCTACAATGAGCAGTTCTTC. Translation: CASSKQSAYNEQFF. This chain uses TRBV19 with TRBJ2-1, with no clear D. This CDR3 spans 14 amino acids. The V gene lost 4 bases and the J gene lost 2 bases, with 9 bases spanning the gap. Per the germline V gene, CDR1 is LNHDA and CDR2 is SQIVND (reference sequence). The variable domain in full, completed from reference TRBV19 and TRBJ2-1, reads DGGITQSPKYLFRKEGQNVTLSCEQNLNHDAMYWYRQDPGQGLRLIYYSQIVNDFQKGDIAEGYSVSREKKESFPLTVTSAQKNPTAFYLCASSKQSAYNEQFFGPGTRLTVL.

The rearrangement uses TRBV18 and TRBJ1-2; D is possibly TRBD1 (6 bases). The germline V gene encodes CDR1 KGHSH and CDR2 LQKENI. V was clipped by 5 bases and J by 8 bases, with 15 bases between them. CDR3 size: 13 residues. CDR3 sequence: CASSYTGPDGYTF. In nucleotides, the CDR3 is TGTGCCAGCTCATACACAGGGCCTGACGGCTACACCTTC.

The V call is TRBV28, the J call TRBJ1-2; D not certain. Trimming stripped 2 bases from V and 4 bases from J, with 11 bases between. Per germline, CDR1 MDHEN and CDR2 SYDVKM. The CDR3 is made up of 14 amino acids. The CDR3 spells CASSLTSGPYGYTF. The CDR3 nucleotides are TGTGCCAGCAGTTTAACGTCTGGTCCCTATGGCTACACCTTC.

The chain couples TRBV28 to TRBJ1-1; D is unresolved. Between the trimmed V and J ends, which lost 3 bases and 4 bases, there was a span of 12 bases. This CDR3 region has 14 residues. The germline V gene encodes CDR1 MDHEN and CDR2 SYDVKM. CDR3 sequence reads: CASSFPDLGTEAFF. CDR3 DNA sequence: TGTGCCAGCAGTTTCCCCGACTTGGGCACTGAAGCTTTCTTT.